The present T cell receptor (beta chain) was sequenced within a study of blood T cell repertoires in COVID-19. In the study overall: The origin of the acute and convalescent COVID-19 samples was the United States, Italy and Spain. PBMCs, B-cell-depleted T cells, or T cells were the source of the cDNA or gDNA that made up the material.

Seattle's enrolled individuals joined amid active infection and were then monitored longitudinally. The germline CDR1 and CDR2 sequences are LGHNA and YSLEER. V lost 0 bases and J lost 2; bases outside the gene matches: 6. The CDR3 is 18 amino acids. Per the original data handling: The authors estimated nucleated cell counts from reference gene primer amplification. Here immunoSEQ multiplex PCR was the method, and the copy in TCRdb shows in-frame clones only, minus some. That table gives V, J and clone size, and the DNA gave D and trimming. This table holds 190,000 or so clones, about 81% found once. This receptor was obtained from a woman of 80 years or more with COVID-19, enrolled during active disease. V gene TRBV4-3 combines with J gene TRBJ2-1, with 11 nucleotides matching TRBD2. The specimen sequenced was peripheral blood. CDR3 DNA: TGCGCCAGCAGCCAAGATCCTAGCGGGGGGCCTCCCTACAATGAGCAGTTCTTC. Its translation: CASSQDPSGGPPYNEQFF.